The 21 T cell receptor beta chains in this list originate from one sample, sequenced in a study of blood T cell repertoires in COVID-19. The protocol was immunoSEQ multiplex PCR, while the TCRdb copy is restricted to in-frame clones and leaves out a portion. Of over 90,000 clones detected, 75% to 90% appear once; the ten largest clones hold 13%. Specimen: peripheral blood. The source of these receptors is a human donor in a cohort sampled during active or convalescent COVID-19.

This rearrangement joins TRBV24-1 to TRBJ1-2; D might be TRBD1 (5 bases). Germline V gene lookup returns CDR1 KGHDR and CDR2 SFDVKD. The V gene lost 7 bases and the J gene lost 4 bases, with 9 bases spanning the gap. The CDR3 totals 12 residues. The chain's CDR3 is CATSDSPYGYTF. In DNA form, the CDR3 reads TGTGCCACCAGCGACAGTCCCTATGGCTACACCTTC.

The J gene is TRBJ1-2, the V gene TRBV9; TRBD1 is a possible D gene (6 bases). In germline, CDR1 is SGDLS, CDR2 YYNGEE. CDR3 size: 13 residues. Trimming shortened V by 2 bases and J by 7 bases, and 12 bases separated the two germline ends. CDR3 sequence reads: CASSVGQGLGYTF. The CDR3 bases are TGTGCCAGCAGCGTGGGTCAGGGGCTTGGCTACACCTTC. Using reference TRBV9 and TRBJ1-2 for the parts outside the CDR3, the full variable domain is DSGVTQTPKHLITATGQRVTLRCSPRSGDLSVYWYQQSLDQGLQFLIQYYNGEERAKGNILERFSAQQFPDLHSELNLSSLELGDSALYFCASSVGQGLGYTFGSGTRLTVV.

This clone was counted only a few times. The rearrangement uses TRBV7-2 and TRBJ2-7, with D possibly being TRBD1 (6 bases). The CDR3 is 12 amino acids. CDR1 is SGHTA and CDR2 is FQGNSA in the germline V gene. Trimming removed 6 bases from V and 5 bases from J, with 11 bases in between. The CDR3, as DNA: TGTGCCAGCAGTCAGGGGACCCACGAGCAGTACTTC. Residues: CASSQGTHEQYF.

This chain links TRBV4-1 with TRBJ2-4; 8 bases map to TRBD1. CDR3 length: 16 amino acids. V was clipped by 4 bases and J by 0 bases; unmatched bases: 5. The germline V gene has CDR1 MGHRA and CDR2 YSYEKL. DNA for the CDR3: TGCGCCAGCAGCCTTGGACAGGGCCTAGCCAAAAACATTCAGTACTTC. This translates into CASSLGQGLAKNIQYF.

The chain carries TRBV5-4 and TRBJ1-2, with unresolved D. The germline V gene encodes CDR1 SGHNT and CDR2 YYREEE (reference sequence). Trimming took 4 bases from V and 8 from J, leaving 18 bases between them. The CDR3 totals 14 residues. Written as DNA, the CDR3 is TGTGCCAGCAGCCCGGGTGTCGGGTCACGCGGCTACACCTTC. Protein sequence: CASSPGVGSRGYTF.

This rearrangement joins TRBV5-6 to TRBJ1-2; 11 positions agree with TRBD1. CDR1 and CDR2 (germline): SGHDT, YYEEEE. The CDR3 runs 14 residues. Trimming at V came to 3 bases and at J to 7 bases, leaving 5 bases not matched to a gene. This CDR3 is CASSWDRGEGGYTF. The CDR3 coding sequence is TGTGCCAGCAGCTGGGACAGGGGGGAGGGTGGCTACACCTTC.

This sequence joins TRBV4-1 and TRBJ1-5; 11 bases agree with TRBD1. Germline values: CDR1 MGHRA, CDR2 YSYEKL. V shed 5 bases and J 6 bases; nucleotides not matched to a gene: 12. There are 17 residues in the CDR3. CDR3 sequence (DNA): TGCGCCAGCAGCGTATGGACAGGGGGCGAGGTTGGTCAGCCCCAGCATTTT. It codes for CASSVWTGGEVGQPQHF.

The rearrangement links TRBV9 to TRBJ1-2; 11 bases match TRBD1. The V gene end was trimmed by 4 bases and the J gene end by 0 bases; junction bases not matched to a gene: 5. Germline CDR1 is SGDLS and CDR2 is YYNGEE. The CDR3 spans 16 residues. The CDR3 DNA sequence: TGTGCCAGCAGCCCCAGGGACAGGGGGGCTAACTATGGCTACACCTTC. This encodes CASSPRDRGANYGYTF.

The rearrangement joins TRBV30 to TRBJ1-5; 10 nucleotides line up with TRBD1. The germline V gene has CDR1 GTSNPN and CDR2 SVGIG (reference sequence). The V and J ends lost 2 bases and 6 bases, in that order; junction bases with no gene match: 4. CDR3 size: 14 residues. The CDR3 reads CAWSSGQGSQPQHF. Here the CDR3 DNA reads TGTGCCTGGAGTTCGGGACAGGGGTCTCAGCCCCAGCATTTT.

This clone was counted a few times. V usage is TRBV19 and J usage is TRBJ2-5, with TRBD1 matching over 9 bases. The CDR3 runs to 17 residues. V was pared by 5 bases and J by 4 bases, with 14 bases of the junction left unmatched. The V gene's germline CDR1 is LNHDA and CDR2 SQIVND (reference sequence). CDR3 residues: CASSSKSLGTGRETQYF. DNA of the CDR3: TGTGCCAGTAGTTCCAAAAGCCTCGGGACAGGGAGAGAGACCCAGTACTTC.

V usage is TRBV2 and J usage is TRBJ2-2; TRBD2 aligns across 15 bases. Germline-derived CDR1 and CDR2 are SNHLY and FYNNEI. The CDR3 runs 20 residues. Trimming cost V 4 bases and J 1 base; bases outside gene matches: 10. The CDR3 DNA is TGTGCCAGCAGTGGACAGGGAGGACTAGCGGGGGGGCGGAACACCGGGGAGCTGTTTTTT. As protein: CASSGQGGLAGGRNTGELFF.

V usage is TRBV6-5 and J usage is TRBJ2-3, with a tentative D call TRBD1 (5 bases). Germline values: CDR1 MNHEY, CDR2 SVGAGI. The CDR3 extends over 12 amino acids. V lost 2 bases to trimming and J lost 10 bases, with 10 bases between them. CDR3 sequence: CASSYRQTAQYF. DNA for the CDR3: TGTGCCAGCAGTTACCGACAGACGGCGCAGTATTTT.

The chain carries TRBV29-1 and TRBJ1-2; D is unclear. The V end was cut by 0 bases, the J end by 4 bases, with 15 bases between. The CDR3 is 15 residues long. Germline V gene sequence: CDR1 SQVTM, CDR2 ANQGSEA. The CDR3, as DNA: TGCAGCGTTGAAGACGGGATAGCAGGTTCCTATGGCTACACCTTC. Protein: CSVEDGIAGSYGYTF.

The CDR3 loop is CASSQGSANSPLHF. In DNA, the CDR3 is TGTGCCAGCAGCCAGGGGTCAGCCAATTCACCCCTCCACTTT. The chain is built from TRBV7-3 and TRBJ1-6, with D possibly matching TRBD1 (6 bases). This CDR3 has 14 amino acids. Trimming took off 5 bases at V and 7 bases at J, with 12 bases between the two ends. Germline V CDR1 and CDR2: SGHTA, FQGTGA.

The rearrangement links TRBV5-1 to TRBJ2-7; D may be TRBD2 (6 bases). Looked up from germline, CDR1 is SGHRS and CDR2 is YFSETQ. V was shortened by 0 bases and J by 7 bases, with 11 bases between the two germline ends. CDR3 length: 13 residues. DNA for the CDR3: TGCGCCAGCAGCTTGGAGGACGGGGGAGAGCAGTACTTC. This sequence encodes CASSLEDGGEQYF. The complete variable domain, with remaining parts taken from reference TRBV5-1 and TRBJ2-7, reads KAGVTQTPRYLIKTRGQQVTLSCSPISGHRSVSWYQQTPGQGLQFLFEYFSETQRNKGNFPGRFSGRQFSNSRSEMNVSTLELGDSALYLCASSLEDGGEQYFGPGTRLTVT.

The rearrangement joins TRBV5-4 to TRBJ2-7; 7 nucleotides line up with TRBD1. Germline lookup yields CDR1 SGHNT and CDR2 YYREEE (reference sequence). This CDR3 contains 17 residues. With V trimmed by 3 bases and J by 0 bases, 12 bases remained unmatched. CDR3 sequence reads: CASSSITGTATSYEQYF. CDR3 sequence (DNA): TGTGCCAGCAGCTCGATAACCGGGACAGCTACCTCCTACGAGCAGTACTTC.

This clone was observed a few times. The chain employs TRBV11-3 and TRBJ1-2, with 7 bases aligning to TRBD1. J lost 5 bases, V lost 5 bases, and 8 bases had no gene match. Per germline, CDR1 SGHNT and CDR2 YENEEA. The CDR3 consists of 14 residues. Here the CDR3 reads CASSTGTDIYGYTF. For the CDR3, the DNA is TGTGCCAGCAGCACCGGGACAGACATATATGGCTACACCTTC. The full variable domain, with the rest looked up from reference TRBV11-3 and TRBJ1-2, is EAGVVQSPRYKIIEKKQPVAFWCNPISGHNTLYWYLQNLGQGPELLIRYENEEAVDDSQLPKDRFSAERLKGVDSTLKIQPAELGDSAVYLCASSTGTDIYGYTFGSGTRLTVV.

The chain carries TRBV5-1 and TRBJ1-6; perhaps TRBD1 as D (6 bases). V lost 4 bases, J lost 5 bases, and 10 bases lay in between. Looked up from germline, CDR1 is SGHRS and CDR2 is YFSETQ. The CDR3 runs to 14 residues. CDR3 sequence (DNA): TGCGCCAGCAGCGTAAACAGGGATAATTCACCCCTCCACTTT. Translating gives CASSVNRDNSPLHF. Together with reference TRBV5-1 and TRBJ1-6, the CDR3 gives the full variable domain: KAGVTQTPRYLIKTRGQQVTLSCSPISGHRSVSWYQQTPGQGLQFLFEYFSETQRNKGNFPGRFSGRQFSNSRSEMNVSTLELGDSALYLCASSVNRDNSPLHFGNGTRLTVT.

This clone was found a few times. The chain couples TRBV5-6 to TRBJ2-7, with 8 bases that match TRBD1. There are 13 residues in the CDR3. Per the germline V gene, CDR1 is SGHDT and CDR2 is YYEEEE. V lost 6 bases and J lost 5; bases outside the gene matches: 7. CDR3 nucleotide sequence: TGTGCCAGCATTGGACAGGGAGTAAACGAGCAGTACTTC. It translates to CASIGQGVNEQYF.

CDR3 amino acids: CASSWTGGEDEQYF. Here the CDR3 DNA reads TGTGCCAGCAGCTGGACAGGGGGCGAGGACGAGCAGTACTTC. The rearrangement joins TRBV5-6 to TRBJ2-7; TRBD1 aligns across 11 bases. CDR1 and CDR2 from the germline V gene are SGHDT and YYEEEE. Unmatched junction bases numbered 4, after V lost 3 bases and J lost 5 bases. This CDR3 is 14 amino acids long.

The rearrangement joins TRBV9 to TRBJ2-2; TRBD1 matches at 7 bases. Per the germline V gene, CDR1 is SGDLS and CDR2 is YYNGEE. The CDR3 covers 16 residues. The junction had 9 bases not matched to a gene; V was cut back by 6 bases and J by 1 base. CDR3: CASTPRTGVNTGELFF. Here the CDR3 DNA reads TGTGCCAGCACCCCTCGAACAGGGGTGAACACCGGGGAGCTGTTTTTT.